The source of this T cell receptor beta chain is a study of T cell responses to AZD1222 COVID-19 vaccine. CDR1 is SGHTA and CDR2 is FQGNSA in the germline V gene. This CDR3 spans 11 amino acids. V gave up 5 bases and J gave up 7 bases, with 6 bases separating them. Data came from immunoSEQ multiplex PCR; TCRdb stores just in-frame clones and leaves some out. The table lists about 57,000 clones, approximately 86% of them singletons. The receptor comes from an adult in good health. The material was peripheral blood, obtained on day 0 of AZD1222 vaccination. The V gene is TRBV7-2, the J gene TRBJ1-3; no clear D. The CDR3 sequence is CASSPTNTIYF. Here the CDR3 DNA reads TGTGCCAGCAGCCCCACGAACACCATATATTTT.